This paragraph reports one T cell receptor (beta chain). No antigen is known for it. The sample originates from a study of naive and memory T cell subsets. V lost 0 bases and J lost 4, with 16 bases in between. CDR3 length: 17 residues. The germline V gene encodes CDR1 SEHNR and CDR2 FQNEAQ (reference sequence). Four subsets defined by CD45RA and CD27 were sorted after CD3, CD4, CD8 and live/dead staining. An equimolar mix of two oligonucleotides served as the beta constant-region primer for TRBC1 and TRBC2. Four rounds of PCR amplified the ligated cDNA using nested alpha and beta constant-region primers plus SP2. The cDNA 3' end received a ligated single-stranded oligonucleotide carrying the SP2 primer and a 12-nucleotide UMI. TCRdb redid the calling of the UMI-ligation and nested PCR reads with MiXCR, one entry per CDR3 protein. The data hold 95,000 to 150,000 distinct CDR3 sequences, with 35% to 40% observed a single time.

Study-wide findings and caveats: Diversity fell and Gini index rose from naive through CM, EM, EMRA.

Sequencing was carried out using central memory CD4+ T cells from blood. The receptor's source is a human donor in good health. The rearrangement links TRBV7-9 to TRBJ2-1; D is uncertain. The CDR3 DNA sequence: TGTGCCAGCAGCTTAGCCTTGCAGGCTTCACAGTACAATGAGCAGTTCTTC. It codes for CASSLALQASQYNEQFF.